The rows below give T cell receptor beta chains drawn from one sample of a study of CD8+ T cells in alopecia areata. TCRdb's copy holds only in-frame clones and misses some; the assay was immunoSEQ multiplex PCR. Of about 190,000 clones in the sample, about 65% were seen once. This material consisted of CD4+ T cells sorted from blood, taken between weeks 47 and 50, from a patient treated with tofacitinib. These receptors came from a human donor with alopecia areata. The CDR3 runs from the conserved cysteine through the conserved F or W.

v_gene	j_gene	CDR3aa
TRBV29-1	TRBJ2-3	CSVVPLRTEHTDTQYF
TRBV15	TRBJ2-5	CATSRDLAVQETQYF
TRBV25-1	TRBJ1-6	CASTRDRNSPLHF
TRBV7-6	TRBJ2-5	CASSLGPGTGSVETQYF
TRBV2	TRBJ2-1	CASSVQGNEQFF
TRBV25-1	TRBJ1-6	CASLPSGPVGSPLHF
TRBV6-1	TRBJ2-1	CASSGGLLAGDYNEQFF
TRBV30	TRBJ2-5	CAWTRGAQETQYF
TRBV10-3	TRBJ1-1	CALKRDRGSTEAFF
TRBV2	TRBJ1-2	CASGRGTGGAYGYTF
TRBV6-6	TRBJ1-5	CASMSGREGNQPQHF
TRBV5-1	TRBJ1-1	CASSSGQMNTEAFF
TRBV10-3	TRBJ1-1	CAIRQTGHYTEAFF
TRBV27	TRBJ1-4	CASSTDRAGEKLFF
TRBV5-1	TRBJ1-2	CASSLYNGANGYTF
TRBV10-3	TRBJ1-5	CAISTDRASNQPQHF
TRBV6-1	TRBJ1-5	CACLRENNQPQHF
TRBV19	TRBJ1-6	CASIDRGANSPLHF
TRBV25-1	TRBJ1-2	CASSHRDIYGYTF
TRBV5-1	TRBJ2-5	CASSLGGAEETQYF
TRBV30	TRBJ1-6	CAWSRPGQEDSYNSPLHF
TRBV7-9	TRBJ2-4	CASSLEGDVAKNIQYF
TRBV5-1	TRBJ1-4	CASSPSGEEKLFF
TRBV27	TRBJ2-1	CASSGGQIRTSPYNEQFF
TRBV29-1	TRBJ2-7	CSVEGLASEGTYEQYF
TRBV15	TRBJ1-4	CATSRDGGEKLFF
TRBV27	TRBJ1-1	CASPQNTEAFF
TRBV29-1	TRBJ2-3	CSVEGSASGGTDTQYF
TRBV6-5	TRBJ2-3	CASSYSRGDTQYF
TRBV6-5	TRBJ1-1	CASSYSIGDTEAFF
TRBV7-3	TRBJ2-5	CASSPGLPPETQYF
TRBV2	TRBJ2-1	CASMRQGFFNEQFF
TRBV20-1	TRBJ1-1	CSARRDTEAFF
TRBV7-2	TRBJ2-7	CASSLVLGIQGEQYF
TRBV2	TRBJ1-2	CASSLDRNYGYTF
TRBV10-3	TRBJ2-3	CAIKPSSTDTQYF
TRBV11-2	TRBJ1-4	CASTKDRGGEKLFF
TRBV25-1	TRBJ1-1	CASRSWEGTEALF
TRBV7-2	TRBJ2-7	CASSYVADSSYEQYF
TRBV5-1	TRBJ2-4	CASSLAGDPKADIQYF
TRBV5-1	TRBJ1-1	CASSAQGMNTEAFF
TRBV18	TRBJ1-2	CASSEENYGYTF
TRBV11-2	TRBJ2-4	CASSSSGTARNIQYF
TRBV7-9	TRBJ2-7	CASSIPGQRSYEQYF
TRBV19	TRBJ2-2	CASRPDRVPTGELFF
TRBV29-1	TRBJ1-1	CSVVGGWTGNTEAFF
TRBV29-1	TRBJ1-4	CSVAGPGIAEKLFF
TRBV28	TRBJ1-5	CASSFGLDRVDQPQHF
TRBV20-1	TRBJ1-4	CSALVEKLFF
TRBV29-1	TRBJ2-1	CSVPNYYNEQFF
TRBV6-5	TRBJ1-2	CASSGTEVYGYTF
TRBV29-1	TRBJ1-2	CSAEDGGSYGYTF
TRBV27	TRBJ1-6	CASSVRHSNSPLHF
TRBV5-6	TRBJ1-1	CASTPGWGTGHTEAFF